This is a list of T cell receptor beta chains from one sample in a study of T cell changes during pregnancy in multiple sclerosis. Sequencing used immunoSEQ multiplex PCR; TCRdb keeps in-frame clones, though not all of them. The data contain roughly 61,000 clones, roughly nine tenths of them singletons. The sequencing here drew on peripheral blood, taken in the first trimester of pregnancy. Source of these receptors: a female donor in good health, enrolled as a control in a pregnancy study. Each CDR3 is given with its conserved first and last residue. Fields, in order: D gene, J gene, clone size, V gene, CDR3 DNA, CDR3 protein. D genes are given only for firm matches. Not all rows give a size; the values are once, few, many and, for expanded clones, a class.

TRBD1,TRBJ1-1,-,TRBV7-2,TGTGCCAGCAGCTCCACAGGGGGATTACGGGCTTTCTTT,CASSSTGGLRAFF
TRBD1,TRBJ2-1,-,TRBV7-2,TGTGCCAGCAGTCCTAGGGACAGTCGTTGGATCTTC,CASSPRDSRWIF
TRBD1,TRBJ1-1,-,TRBV5-1,TGCGCCAGCAGCCCGCGGACAGGGAACACTGAAGCTTTCTTT,CASSPRTGNTEAFF
-,TRBJ1-2,-,TRBV5-5,TGTGCCAGCAGTATGGGGGGGTCCTATGGCTACACCTTC,CASSMGGSYGYTF
TRBD2,TRBJ2-3,-,TRBV18,TGTGCCAGCTCACCACCGAAGCGGGGGGCCACAATCTTCACAGATACGCAGTATTTT,CASSPPKRGATIFTDTQYF
-,TRBJ1-2,-,TRBV30,TGTGCCTGGGCATGGCTCTATGGCTACACCTTC,CAWAWLYGYTF
-,TRBJ1-1,-,TRBV20-1,TGCAGTGCTAGGCGGAACACTGAAGCTTTCTTT,CSARRNTEAFF
-,TRBJ2-7,-,TRBV27,TGTGCCAGCAGTTTTGTACTCTACGAGCAGTACTTC,CASSFVLYEQYF
-,TRBJ1-6,-,TRBV25-1,TGTGCCAGCAGTGAACTCCGGAGCTCCTATAATTCACCCCTCCACTTT,CASSELRSSYNSPLHF
-,TRBJ1-2,-,TRBV7-6,TGTGCCAGCAGCTTGGGTCGTTTAGGACAGAGTGGCTACACCTTC,CASSLGRLGQSGYTF
-,TRBJ2-1,once,TRBV11-3,TGTGCCAGCAGCTTAGAGCTAAACCCTCCCCTCACCAATGAGCAGTTCTTC,CASSLELNPPLTNEQFF
-,TRBJ2-3,-,TRBV4-3,TGCGCCAGCAGCCAAGTCAAGGCGGACACAGATACGCAGTATTTT,CASSQVKADTDTQYF
TRBD2,TRBJ2-7,-,TRBV28,TGTGCCAGCAGTTTGGGAACTAGCGGGAGGTTCTACGAGCAGTACTTC,CASSLGTSGRFYEQYF
TRBD2,TRBJ2-7,-,TRBV7-2,TGTGCCAGCAGCCCGGGGGGCGAGCAGTACTTC,CASSPGGEQYF
-,TRBJ2-4,-,TRBV28,TGTGCCAGCAGTTTGGCGGAGGGGAGGGCCAAAAACATTCAGTACTTC,CASSLAEGRAKNIQYF
-,TRBJ1-2,-,TRBV30,TGTGCCTGGAGTGTAGGAGGAGGGGCCGGCTACACCTTC,CAWSVGGGAGYTF
TRBD2,TRBJ2-3,medium-sized,TRBV6-4,TGTGCCAGCAGTGACCGAGCGGGGGGCACAGATACGCAGTATTTT,CASSDRAGGTDTQYF
-,TRBJ2-1,once,TRBV4-3,TGCGCCAGCAGCCAAGATGGGGCAGGTGAGCAGTTCTTC,CASSQDGAGEQFF
-,TRBJ2-7,-,TRBV28,TGTGCCAGCAGTTTAATGGGGGGAACCTACGAGCAGTACTTC,CASSLMGGTYEQYF
TRBD2,TRBJ2-1,-,TRBV11-2,TGTGCCAGCAGCTCCGGGAGGGCCTCGGGCAATGAGCAGTTCTTC,CASSSGRASGNEQFF
TRBD1,TRBJ1-2,-,TRBV11-2,TGTGCCAGCAGCTCTCCGGACAGGGGGTACTATGGCTACACCTTC,CASSSPDRGYYGYTF
-,TRBJ2-7,-,TRBV5-6,TGTGCCAGCAGCTCCAGGGACACCCGATCCTACGAGCAGTACTTC,CASSSRDTRSYEQYF
TRBD1,TRBJ2-7,-,TRBV7-9,TGTGCCAGCAGCTTCCGGGACAGGGGGTCCTACGAGCAGTACTTC,CASSFRDRGSYEQYF
TRBD2,TRBJ2-7,once,TRBV7-9,TGTGCCAGCAGCTTAGCTAGCGGGAGTCAACGGGCCCAGTACTTC,CASSLASGSQRAQYF
-,TRBJ2-1,-,TRBV7-8,TGTGCCAGCAGCCCTCAGCGGAACTACAATGAGCAGTTCTTC,CASSPQRNYNEQFF
-,TRBJ1-4,-,TRBV7-2,TGTGCCAGCAGCTTACTAGGACAGCCTATAGAAAAACTGTTTTTT,CASSLLGQPIEKLFF
TRBD1,TRBJ2-1,-,TRBV11-1,TGTGCCAGCAGCCCCCGGGACAGGGCCAATGAGCAGTTCTTC,CASSPRDRANEQFF
TRBD2,TRBJ2-5,-,TRBV7-3,TGTGCCAGCAGCAGGACTAGCGGACAAGAGACCCAGTACTTC,CASSRTSGQETQYF
TRBD1,TRBJ1-4,-,TRBV5-8,TGTGCCAGCAACATCCGGGACAGACAGGGGGAAAAACTGTTTTTT,CASNIRDRQGEKLFF
TRBD2,TRBJ2-1,-,TRBV5-6,TGTGCCAGCAGCCTGGTGGCGGGAGACAATGAGCAGTTCTTC,CASSLVAGDNEQFF
TRBD1,TRBJ1-1,-,TRBV7-8,TGTGCCAGCAGTCCGGGACAGGGGTTCTCTGAAGCTTTCTTT,CASSPGQGFSEAFF
-,TRBJ2-2,-,TRBV14,TGTGCCAGCAGCCAAAGGCTAGCCCAAGCGACCGGGGAGCTGTTTTTT,CASSQRLAQATGELFF
TRBD1,TRBJ1-2,-,TRBV7-6,TGTGCCAGCAGCTCCGGGACAGCGGCCTACTATGGCTACACCTTC,CASSSGTAAYYGYTF
-,TRBJ2-1,-,TRBV4-2,TGTGCCAGCAGCCAAGTAGCGGACTCCTACAATGAGCAGTTCTTC,CASSQVADSYNEQFF
-,TRBJ1-2,-,TRBV6-1,TGTGCCAGCAGCGCAGGGGAATCCGTTTATGGCTACACCTTC,CASSAGESVYGYTF
TRBD1,TRBJ2-7,-,TRBV6-5,TGTGCCAGCAGAGACAGGGGAGTCAACGAGCAGTACTTC,CASRDRGVNEQYF
TRBD1,TRBJ1-3,-,TRBV5-4,TGTGCCAGCAGCACCAAAACAGGGGGTCTAGGTGGAAACACCATATATTTT,CASSTKTGGLGGNTIYF
TRBD1,TRBJ1-1,-,TRBV2,TGTGCCAGCAGTGACGACAGGGTTGACACTGAAGCTTTCTTT,CASSDDRVDTEAFF
-,TRBJ1-2,-,TRBV4-3,TGCGCCAGCAGCCAAGAAGTAGGGGCCACCCACCTCTATGGCTACACCTTC,CASSQEVGATHLYGYTF
TRBD2,TRBJ2-2,-,TRBV9,TGTGCCAGCAGCCTCTCGGGCGGGAGGGTTTACGGGGAGCTGTTTTTT,CASSLSGGRVYGELFF
TRBD1,TRBJ1-1,few,TRBV19,TGTGCCAGTAGTCCCCGGGACAGGGAGAGCACTGAAGCTTTCTTT,CASSPRDRESTEAFF
-,TRBJ1-1,-,TRBV6-6,TGTGCCAGCAGGCACGGGAACACTGAAGCTTTCTTT,CASRHGNTEAFF
TRBD2,TRBJ2-1,-,TRBV7-9,TGTGCCAGCAGCCGGGGGGACTACAATGAGCAGTTCTTC,CASSRGDYNEQFF
TRBD1,TRBJ2-1,-,TRBV6-4,TGTGCCAGCAGGGCCGAACCCGGGACAGGGAATAATGAGCAGTTCTTC,CASRAEPGTGNNEQFF
TRBD1,TRBJ2-3,-,TRBV5-8,TGTGCCAGCAGCTTGGAAAGTAGGACAGGGGGCTTAGATACGCAGTATTTT,CASSLESRTGGLDTQYF